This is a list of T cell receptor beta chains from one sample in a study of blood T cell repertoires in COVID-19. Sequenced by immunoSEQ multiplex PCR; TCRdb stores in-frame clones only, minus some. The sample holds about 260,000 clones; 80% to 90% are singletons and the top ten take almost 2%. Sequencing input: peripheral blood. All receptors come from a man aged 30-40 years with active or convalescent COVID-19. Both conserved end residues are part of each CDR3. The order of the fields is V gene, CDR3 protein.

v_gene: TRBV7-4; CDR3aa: CASTLEGAHGYTF
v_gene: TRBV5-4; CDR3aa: CASSPDRGTEAFF
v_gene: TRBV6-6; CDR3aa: CASSPGLAGGFSYNEQFF
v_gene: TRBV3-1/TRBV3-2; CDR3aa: CASSRGTIGQPQHF
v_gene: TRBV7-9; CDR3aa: CASSDALVPGEQFF
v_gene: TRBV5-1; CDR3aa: CASSPLRGDVDEQFF
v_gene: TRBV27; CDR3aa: CASSLGDRPNYGYTF
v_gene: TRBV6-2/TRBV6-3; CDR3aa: CASSYDGAPRSPLHF
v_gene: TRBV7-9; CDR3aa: CASSLRAGGGVSTDTQYF
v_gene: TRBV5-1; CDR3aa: CASKTAGGRTDTQYF
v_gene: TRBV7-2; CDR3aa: CASSYDTNYGYTF
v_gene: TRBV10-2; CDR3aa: CASSESGGAATEAFF
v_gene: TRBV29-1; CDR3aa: CSVEPGQGRIAGLGEQFF
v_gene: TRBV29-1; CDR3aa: CSVERGDTQETQYF
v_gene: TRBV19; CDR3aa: CASKFGEGSNYGYTF
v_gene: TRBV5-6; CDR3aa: CASSLLGREENTEAFF
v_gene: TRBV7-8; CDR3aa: CASIKSLDKEDEQYF
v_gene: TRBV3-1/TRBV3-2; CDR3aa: CASSQAPPRPGGLDTQYF
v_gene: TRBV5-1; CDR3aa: CASSLTGEHEQFF
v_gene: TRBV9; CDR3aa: CASSEGLAGGHEQFF
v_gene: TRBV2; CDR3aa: CASTDGGGEDTEAFF
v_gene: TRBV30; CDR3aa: CAWSVRYGTGGHEQYF
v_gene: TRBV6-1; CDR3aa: CASSEGWGYTGELFF
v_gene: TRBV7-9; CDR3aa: CASLPYKGIRNTIYF
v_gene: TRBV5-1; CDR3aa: CASSLAERLITDTQYF
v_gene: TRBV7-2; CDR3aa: CASRTTSGSYNEQFF
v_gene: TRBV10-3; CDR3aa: CAISDKGLAGDEQFF
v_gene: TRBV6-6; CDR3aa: CASSYRGSTEAFF
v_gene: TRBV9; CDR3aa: CASSVVPGATLEQYF
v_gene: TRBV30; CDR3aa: CAWSVNRDQPQHF
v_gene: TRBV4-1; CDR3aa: CASSQDVVSGGRTEAFF
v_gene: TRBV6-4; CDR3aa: CASSKSPNQPQHF
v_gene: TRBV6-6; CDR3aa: CASSHLDSEAFF
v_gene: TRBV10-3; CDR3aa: CAIRQGQDQPQHF
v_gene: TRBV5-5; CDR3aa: CASSLGLAVYEQYF
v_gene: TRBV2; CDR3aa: CASHLSSGYTF
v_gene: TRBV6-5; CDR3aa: CARGQGNTGELFF
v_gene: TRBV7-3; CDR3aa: CASSSSGLRNTGELFF
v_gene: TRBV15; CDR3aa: CATSRAGLSTEAFF
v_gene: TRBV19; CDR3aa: CASSFGGHEQFF
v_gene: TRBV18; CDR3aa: CASSPPGRTKNIQYF